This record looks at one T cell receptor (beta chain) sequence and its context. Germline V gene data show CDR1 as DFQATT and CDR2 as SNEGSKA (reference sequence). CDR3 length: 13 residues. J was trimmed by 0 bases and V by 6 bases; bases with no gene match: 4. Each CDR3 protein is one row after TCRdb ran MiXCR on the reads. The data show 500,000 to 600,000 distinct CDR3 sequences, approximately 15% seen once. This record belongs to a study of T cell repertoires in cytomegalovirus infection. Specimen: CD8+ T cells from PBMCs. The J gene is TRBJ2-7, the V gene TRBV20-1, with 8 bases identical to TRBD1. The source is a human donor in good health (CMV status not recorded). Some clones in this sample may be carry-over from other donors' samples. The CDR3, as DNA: TGCAGTGCGGACAGGGCTAGCTCCTACGAGCAGTACTTC. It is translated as CSADRASSYEQYF.